This T cell receptor beta chain derives from a study of cytomegalovirus exposure and HLA in healthy donors. Study details: Later, an analysis reported that the 130 or so validation repertoires had used the same platform as the roughly 660 first-cohort repertoires. Whole-study results and caveats: Investigators reported more than 150 TCR beta chains as tied to cytomegalovirus. In the 95 to 150 validation repertoires, a later analysis found that first-cohort TCR clusters tended to co-occur. High specificity and sensitivity for cytomegalovirus status were reported for the classifier.

CDR3 length: 12 amino acids. The ends were cut back, 1 base at V and 5 bases at J, with 8 bases in the middle. Germline V gives CDR1 GTSNPN, CDR2 SVGIG (reference sequence). As regards this clone: No antigen is known for it.

Here immunoSEQ multiplex PCR was the method, and the copy in TCRdb shows in-frame clones only, minus some. The repertoire has some 170,000 clones, roughly nine tenths of them found once; the top ten carry about 9.3%. The chain joins TRBV30 to TRBJ2-5; D unresolved. Sequenced material: PBMCs. The TCR comes from a woman aged 18-30 years in good health and CMV-seropositive. The CDR3 nucleotides are TGTGCCTGGAGTGAGAATCGGGAGACCCAGTACTTC. Translating it yields CAWSENRETQYF.